The text below deals with one TCR beta chain. Its specificity is unknown. This table comes from immunoSEQ multiplex PCR, and its TCRdb copy is limited to in-frame clones, with some not included. The sample holds fewer than 150,000 clones, 85% to 90% seen once. The data derive from a study of cytomegalovirus exposure and HLA in healthy donors. Looking at the study overall: The roughly 110 validation repertoires were produced on the same platform as the roughly 670 repertoires of the first cohort. This was reported in a later analysis.

Regarding the study as a whole: With high specificity and sensitivity, the classifier reportedly diagnosed cytomegalovirus status. Roughly 170 TCR beta chains were listed as cytomegalovirus-associated.

CDR3 length equals 19 residues. Germline CDR1 reads LNHDA; CDR2 reads SQIVND (reference sequence). V was pared by 1 base and J by 0 bases, with 8 bases of the junction left unmatched. The V gene is TRBV19, the J gene TRBJ2-6; 8 bases are shared with TRBD1. Sequenced: PBMCs. This TCR was sampled from a man aged 25 to 40 in good health and CMV-seronegative. CDR3 sequence: CASSIGQGPFSSGANVLTF. The CDR3 DNA sequence: TGTGCCAGTAGTATAGGACAGGGGCCGTTTAGCTCTGGGGCCAACGTCCTGACTTTC.